Following are 10 T cell receptor beta chains from one sample sequenced in a study of CD8 T cells in ankylosing spondylitis. Points from the study as a whole: It appeared that ankylosing spondylitis blood was characterized by a TCR beta motif of under ten highly homologous variants.

These TCRs are of unknown antigen specificity. TCRdb re-called the 5' RACE reads with MiXCR, one entry per CDR3 protein. This table holds hundreds of thousands of distinct CDR3 sequences, about an eighth found once. The sequenced sample consisted of blood, either unsorted or a sorted T cell fraction (not recorded which). These receptors were collected from a male donor with ankylosing spondylitis.

This clonotype has just a few counts. The gene calls are TRBV5-1 and TRBJ2-1; perhaps TRBD1 as D (6 bases). Per germline, CDR1 SGHRS and CDR2 YFSETQ. The CDR3 length is 14 residues. Trimming removed 5 bases at V and 2 bases at J, with 11 bases between. In DNA form, the CDR3 reads TGCGCCAGCAGAATAGGGGGAGCCTACAATGAGCAGTTCTTC. This sequence encodes CASRIGGAYNEQFF.

There are a few counts of this clonotype. This chain uses TRBV28 with TRBJ2-3; D possibly corresponds to TRBD1 (5 bases). V was clipped by 3 bases and J by 2 bases, with 12 bases between them. The CDR3 has 15 residues. Germline loops: CDR1 MDHEN, CDR2 SYDVKM. The CDR3 bases are TGTGCCAGCAGTTTTAGGACACTCTACACAGATACGCAGTATTTT. Its translation is CASSFRTLYTDTQYF.

This clonotype was found a few times. V usage is TRBV4-1 and J usage is TRBJ2-1; possibly TRBD1 for D (5 bases). The CDR3 spans 15 residues. The germline CDR1 and CDR2 sequences are MGHRA and YSYEKL. Trimming pared 6 bases from V and 2 bases from J, leaving 14 bases between. The CDR3 sequence: CASRPLDTPYNEQFF. The CDR3 DNA sequence: TGCGCCAGCAGACCCTTGGACACCCCCTACAATGAGCAGTTCTTC.

This clonotype appeared a few times. The chain uses TRBV20-1 and TRBJ2-3; 11 bases map to TRBD2. CDR3 length: 16 amino acids. Germline-derived CDR1 and CDR2 are DFQATT and SNEGSKA (reference sequence). Trimming removed 6 bases from V and 4 bases from J; junction bases left unmatched: 12. Written as DNA, the CDR3 is TGCAGTGCCCAGGGTGATAGCGGGAGGGAAGCAGATACGCAGTATTTT. As protein: CSAQGDSGREADTQYF.

The genes are TRBV18 and TRBJ1-4; D is unresolved. From germline, CDR1 is KGHSH and CDR2 LQKENI. Trimming took off 0 bases at V and 8 bases at J, with 16 bases between the two ends. The CDR3 has 16 amino acids. CDR3 in amino acids: CASSPPGSGGVEKLFF. The CDR3 coding sequence is TGTGCCAGCTCACCACCCGGGTCCGGCGGGGTCGAAAAACTGTTTTTT.

The CDR3, as DNA: TGCAGTGCTAGAGATGGAAGGCAGACGACTCGAACCGGGGAGCTGTTTTTT. Translating gives CSARDGRQTTRTGELFF. The V call is TRBV20-1, the J call TRBJ2-2, with unresolved D. V lost 0 bases and J lost 5, with 19 bases in between. This CDR3 has 17 amino acids. Germline V gives CDR1 DFQATT, CDR2 SNEGSKA (reference sequence).

The chain uses TRBV5-1 and TRBJ2-1; 13 bases fit TRBD2. Germline loops: CDR1 SGHRS, CDR2 YFSETQ. Losses at the gene ends were 4 bases for V and 9 bases for J; bases not matched to a gene: 13. The CDR3 spans 17 residues. The CDR3 spells CASSPQPLAGGHREQFF. Written as DNA, the CDR3 is TGCGCCAGCAGCCCCCAACCACTAGCGGGAGGGCATCGTGAGCAGTTCTTC.

The V call is TRBV27, the J call TRBJ1-2, with 10 bases lining up with TRBD1. This CDR3 has 14 amino acids. The germline CDR1 and CDR2 sequences are MNHEY and SMNVEV (reference sequence). Trimming removed 3 bases from V and 8 bases from J; junction bases left unmatched: 6. CDR3 residues: CASSFSGTGVGYTF. The CDR3 DNA reads TGTGCCAGCAGTTTTTCGGGGACAGGGGTAGGCTACACCTTC.

The V gene is TRBV3-1, the J gene TRBJ2-1, with D uncertain. V was shortened by 0 bases and J by 6 bases, with 9 bases between the two germline ends. The CDR3 contains 14 residues. Germline assignment: CDR1 LGHDT and CDR2 YNNKEL (reference sequence). The CDR3 bases are TGTGCCAGCAGCCAAGATCTTCGCTCCAATGAGCAGTTCTTC. Its translation is CASSQDLRSNEQFF.

This clonotype appeared many times. V and J are TRBV29-1 and TRBJ1-3, with D perhaps TRBD1 (6 bases). V was trimmed by 7 bases and J by 8 bases, leaving 21 bases between them. Looked up from germline, CDR1 is SQVTM and CDR2 is ANQGSEA. There are 14 residues in the CDR3. Here the CDR3 DNA reads TGCAGCGCCCGAGTTGGGACATCTCAGTACACCATATATTTT. Amino acids: CSARVGTSQYTIYF.